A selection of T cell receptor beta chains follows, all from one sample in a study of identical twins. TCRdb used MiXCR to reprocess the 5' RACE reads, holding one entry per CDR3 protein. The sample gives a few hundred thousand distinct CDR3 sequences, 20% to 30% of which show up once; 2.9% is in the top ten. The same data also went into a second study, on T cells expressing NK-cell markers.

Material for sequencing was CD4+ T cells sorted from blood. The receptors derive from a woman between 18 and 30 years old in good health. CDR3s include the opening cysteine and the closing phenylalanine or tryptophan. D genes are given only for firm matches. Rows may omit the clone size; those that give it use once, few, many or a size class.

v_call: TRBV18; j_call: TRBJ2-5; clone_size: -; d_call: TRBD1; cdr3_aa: CASSPGQRETQYF; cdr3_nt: TGTGCCAGCTCACCGGGACAGAGGGAGACCCAGTACTTC
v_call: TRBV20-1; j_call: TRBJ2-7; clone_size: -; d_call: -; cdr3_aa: CSARDGSAEQYF; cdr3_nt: TGCAGTGCTAGAGATGGGTCCGCTGAGCAGTACTTC
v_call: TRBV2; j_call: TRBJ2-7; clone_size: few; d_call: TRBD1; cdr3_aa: CASSEGTGDYEQYF; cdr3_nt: TGTGCCAGCAGTGAAGGGACAGGGGACTACGAGCAGTACTTC
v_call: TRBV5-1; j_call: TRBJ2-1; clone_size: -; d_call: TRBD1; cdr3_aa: CASSRPSGQEFNEQFF; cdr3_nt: TGCGCCAGCAGCCGCCCCAGCGGACAGGAATTCAATGAGCAGTTCTTC
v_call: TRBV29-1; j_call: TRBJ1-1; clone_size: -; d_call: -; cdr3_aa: CSVEGLEAFF; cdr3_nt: TGCAGCGTTGAGGGGCTTGAAGCTTTCTTT
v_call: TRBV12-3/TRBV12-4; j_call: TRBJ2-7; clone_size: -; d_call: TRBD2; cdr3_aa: CASSSSYSGHYEQYF; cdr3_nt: TGTGCCAGCAGTTCCTCATATAGCGGGCACTACGAGCAGTACTTC
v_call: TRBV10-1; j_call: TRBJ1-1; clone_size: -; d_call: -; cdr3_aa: CARVPVGTEAFF; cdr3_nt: TGCGCCAGGGTCCCTGTTGGGACTGAAGCTTTCTTT
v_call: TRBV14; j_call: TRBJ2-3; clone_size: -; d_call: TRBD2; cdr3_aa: CASTNGLAGNTQYF; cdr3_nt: TGTGCCAGCACGAATGGACTAGCTGGAAATACGCAGTATTTT
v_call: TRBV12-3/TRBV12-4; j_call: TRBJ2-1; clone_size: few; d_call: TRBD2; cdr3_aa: CASSHRAFVAGGSNEQFF; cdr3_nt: TGTGCCAGCAGTCACCGAGCGTTTGTAGCGGGGGGAAGTAATGAGCAGTTCTTC
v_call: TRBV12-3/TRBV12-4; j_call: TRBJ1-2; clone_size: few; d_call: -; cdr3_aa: CASSLGGLGYTF; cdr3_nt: TGTGCCAGCTCATTGGGGGGACTGGGCTACACCTTC
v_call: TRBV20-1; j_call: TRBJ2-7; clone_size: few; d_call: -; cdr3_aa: CSARFGGAYGEQYF; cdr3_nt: TGCAGTGCTAGGTTCGGCGGAGCCTACGGCGAGCAGTACTTC
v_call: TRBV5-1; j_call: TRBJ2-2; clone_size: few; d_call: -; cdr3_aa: CASSRDRSRTGELFF; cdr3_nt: TGCGCCAGCAGCCGCGACAGGTCAAGAACCGGGGAGCTGTTTTTT
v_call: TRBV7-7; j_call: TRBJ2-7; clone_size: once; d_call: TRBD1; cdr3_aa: CASSLGTGSESEQYF; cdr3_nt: TGTGCCAGCAGCTTAGGGACAGGCAGCGAGAGCGAGCAGTACTTC
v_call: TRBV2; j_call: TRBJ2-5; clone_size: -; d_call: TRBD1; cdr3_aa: CASSLQTGQETQYF; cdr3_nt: TGTGCCAGCAGTCTCCAGACAGGGCAAGAGACCCAGTACTTC
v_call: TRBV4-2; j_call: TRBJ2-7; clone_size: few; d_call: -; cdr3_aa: CASSQVVISYEQYF; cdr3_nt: TGTGCCAGCAGCCAAGTAGTCATCTCCTACGAGCAGTACTTC